This T cell receptor (beta chain) was sequenced in a study of blood T cell repertoires in COVID-19. The overall study: Some COVID-19 samples were acute and others convalescent; all came from the United States, Italy and Spain. The cDNA or gDNA used as material had been derived from T cells, B-cell-depleted T cells, or PBMCs.

Germline CDR1 reads SEHNR; CDR2 reads FQNEAQ (reference sequence). J lost 7 bases, V lost 4 bases, and 7 bases had no gene match. This CDR3 spans 15 amino acids. Authors' methods: Amplified reference gene primers provided the basis for estimating nucleated cell counts. Using immunoSEQ multiplex PCR, the repertoire was profiled, and TCRdb retains in-frame clones only, with some absent. V and J calls and clone size are as listed in that table; D and trimming were resolved from the DNA. The sample has about 120,000 clones, over 75% seen once; the top ten hold about a tenth. The chain employs TRBV7-9 and TRBJ2-1; 10 nucleotides align to TRBD1. The sequence was obtained from a man at least 80 years old with acute or convalescent COVID-19. The sample taken for sequencing was peripheral blood. The CDR3, as DNA: TGTGCCAGCAGCTCCGAGAGGGGACAGGGGAATGAGCAGTTCTTC. As protein: CASSSERGQGNEQFF.